The 15 T cell receptor beta chains presented below share a single source sample, sequenced in a study of Ad26.COV2.S vaccination and SARS-CoV-2 variants. The treatment was: some 20 received Ad26.COV2.S at low or high dose, single or two shots; 5 received placebo; per-sample allocation not given. Sample collection was performed on day 63 after the first vaccine or placebo injection. Measured with immunoSEQ multiplex PCR; TCRdb has only the in-frame clones, and not every one. The sample records about 240,000 clones, over 75% being singletons. The sequencing used peripheral blood, collected in a trial of Ad26.COV2.S vaccine versus placebo. The receptor set was obtained from a person aged 18-65 years who received the Ad26.COV2.S COVID-19 vaccine or a placebo.

The gene calls are TRBV27 and TRBJ2-7; D possibly corresponds to TRBD1 (6 bases). V was shortened by 5 bases and J by 1 base, with 18 bases between the two germline ends. The CDR3 sequence is 16 residues long. Germline CDR1 and CDR2: MNHEY and SMNVEV (reference sequence). CDR3 protein: CASSVLPRDKSYEQYF. Written as DNA, the CDR3 is TGTGCCAGCAGTGTACTCCCCCGGGACAAATCCTACGAGCAGTACTTC.

This clone was found once. This chain uses TRBV6-5 with TRBJ2-7, with D possibly TRBD1 on 5 matching bases. Trimming shortened V by 0 bases and J by 3 bases, and 9 bases separated the two germline ends. Germline loops: CDR1 MNHEY, CDR2 SVGAGI. There are 14 residues in the CDR3. In DNA form, the CDR3 reads TGTGCCAGCAGTTACTCGGGGCAGGGCTACGAGCAGTACTTC. Its translation: CASSYSGQGYEQYF.

The rearrangement links TRBV14 to TRBJ2-1; D is uncertain. This CDR3 contains 17 residues. Germline V gene sequence: CDR1 SGHDN, CDR2 FVKESK. Trimming stripped 4 bases from V and 7 bases from J, with 23 bases between. CDR3 sequence reads: CASSPRTFHLPLNEQFF. The CDR3 coding sequence is TGTGCCAGCAGCCCTCGAACTTTCCACCTGCCTTTAAATGAGCAGTTCTTC. Full variable domain (outside the CDR3, taken from reference TRBV14 and TRBJ2-1): EAGVTQFPSHSVIEKGQTVTLRCDPISGHDNLYWYRRVMGKEIKFLLHFVKESKQDESGMPNNRFLAERTGGTYSTLKVQPAELEDSGVYFCASSPRTFHLPLNEQFFGPGTRLTVL.

This sequence joins TRBV7-6 and TRBJ2-7; 7 bases fit TRBD2. The CDR3 consists of 16 residues. V lost 5 bases to trimming and J lost 5 bases; unmatched junction nucleotides: 15. In germline, CDR1 is SGHVS, CDR2 FNYEAQ. In DNA form, the CDR3 reads TGTGCCAGCAGCAGGGAAATAGGACTAGTTGGGGACGAGCAGTACTTC. It yields the protein CASSREIGLVGDEQYF.

The chain has TRBV30 and TRBJ1-1; D ambiguous. Germline-derived CDR1 and CDR2 are GTSNPN and SVGIG (reference sequence). Trimming removed 8 bases from V and 5 bases from J, with 18 bases in between. The CDR3 length is 13 residues. CDR3 nucleotides: TGTGCCCGACGGGCCCTGTCGGGGACTGAAGCTTTCTTT. This encodes CARRALSGTEAFF.

V is TRBV28 and J is TRBJ2-4, with 13 bases matching TRBD2. Germline V gene lookup returns CDR1 MDHEN and CDR2 SYDVKM. V dropped 2 bases and J dropped 0; count of bases not matched to a gene: 10. This CDR3 region has 20 residues. CDR3 protein: CASSLPPGLAGTLAKNIQYF. DNA for the CDR3: TGTGCCAGCAGTTTACCACCGGGACTAGCGGGGACCCTAGCCAAAAACATTCAGTACTTC. The whole variable domain, remainder taken from reference TRBV28 and TRBJ2-4, is DVKVTQSSRYLVKRTGEKVFLECVQDMDHENMFWYRQDPGLGLRLIYFSYDVKMKEKGDIPEGYSVSREKKERFSLILESASTNQTSMYLCASSLPPGLAGTLAKNIQYFGAGTRLSVL.

J is TRBJ1-2 and V is TRBV11-3, with 7 bases lining up with TRBD1. This CDR3 comprises 16 residues. Germline V CDR1 and CDR2: SGHNT, YENEEA. Trimming took 0 bases from V and 3 from J; bases not matched to a gene: 7. In nucleotides, the CDR3 is TGTGCCAGCAGCTTAGATAGCCAGGGGGTCGACTATGGCTACACCTTC. It is translated as CASSLDSQGVDYGYTF.

The chain has TRBV30 and TRBJ2-2, with D hard to call. Trimming took 2 bases from V and 4 from J, leaving 5 bases between them. CDR1 GTSNPN and CDR2 SVGIG come from the germline V gene (reference sequence). CDR3 length equals 12 residues. This chain's CDR3 is CAWSISTGELFF. DNA of the CDR3: TGTGCCTGGAGTATCAGCACCGGGGAGCTGTTTTTT.

This sequence joins TRBV5-6 and TRBJ1-4; no firm D call. This CDR3 region has 14 residues. Trimming cost V 0 bases and J 8 bases, with 11 bases left between them. Looked up from germline, CDR1 is SGHDT and CDR2 is YYEEEE. Written as DNA, the CDR3 is TGTGCCAGCAGCTTGGGTGGGTATCGGGAAAAACTGTTTTTT. Amino acid sequence: CASSLGGYREKLFF.

The chain combines TRBV7-2 with TRBJ2-3; the D gene could be TRBD1 or TRBD2 (5 bases each). Trimming removed 2 bases at V and 3 bases at J, with 12 bases between. The CDR3 runs to 15 residues. Germline V CDR1 and CDR2: SGHTA, FQGNSA. The CDR3 loop reads CASSLLAGFTDTQYF. The CDR3 DNA is TGTGCCAGCAGCTTACTAGCAGGGTTTACAGATACGCAGTATTTT. The full variable domain, in which reference TRBV7-2 and TRBJ2-3 provide the parts outside the CDR3, is GAGVSQSPSNKVTEKGKDVELRCDPISGHTALYWYRQSLGQGLEFLIYFQGNSAPDKSGLPSDRFSAERTGGSVSTLTIQRTQQEDSAVYLCASSLLAGFTDTQYFGPGTRLTVL.

This chain links TRBV5-6 with TRBJ1-5; 10 bases match TRBD1. Per germline, CDR1 SGHDT and CDR2 YYEEEE. With 7 bases clipped from V and 5 bases from J, the junction kept 6 bases outside the gene matches. CDR3 size: 14 residues. The CDR3 spells CASVWTGGDQPQHF. DNA of the CDR3: TGTGCCAGCGTGTGGACAGGGGGGGATCAGCCCCAGCATTTT. The complete variable domain, with remaining parts taken from reference TRBV5-6 and TRBJ1-5, reads DAGVTQSPTHLIKTRGQQVTLRCSPKSGHDTVSWYQQALGQGPQFIFQYYEEEERQRGNFPDRFSGHQFPNYSSELNVNALLLGDSALYLCASVWTGGDQPQHFGDGTRLSIL.

The chain joins TRBV28 to TRBJ2-7; weak D call: TRBD2 (6 bases). Germline-derived CDR1 and CDR2 are MDHEN and SYDVKM. With 5 bases removed from V and 6 bases from J, the gap between germline ends came to 17 bases. The CDR3 consists of 14 residues. The CDR3 DNA reads as TGTGCCAGCAGTAGACCGGGACTCTCGATCGAGCAGTACTTC. It translates to CASSRPGLSIEQYF.

The V gene is TRBV14, the J gene TRBJ2-5, with 11 positions matching TRBD2. The CDR3 is made up of 15 amino acids. CDR1 and CDR2 (germline): SGHDN, FVKESK. V trimming: 4 bases; J trimming: 1 base; junction bases outside the gene matches: 2. This CDR3 reads CASSPLAGGQETQYF. In DNA form, the CDR3 reads TGTGCCAGCAGCCCCCTAGCGGGAGGCCAAGAGACCCAGTACTTC.

The chain employs TRBV15 and TRBJ2-6; no firm D call. Between the trimmed V and J ends, which lost 1 base and 1 base, there was a span of 8 bases. The CDR3 spans 16 residues. Germline V gives CDR1 LNHNV, CDR2 YYDKDF (reference sequence). The DNA of the CDR3 is TGTGCCACCAGCAGAGTGCTGAGTTCTGGGGCCAACGTCCTGACTTTC. Its protein is CATSRVLSSGANVLTF.

The chain couples TRBV4-3 to TRBJ1-2; D call uncertain. This CDR3 has 12 amino acids. The germline V gene has CDR1 LGHNA and CDR2 YSLEER. V was shortened by 1 base and J by 4 bases, with 4 bases between the two germline ends. CDR3 sequence reads: CASSQASYGYTF. The CDR3 DNA is TGCGCCAGCAGCCAAGCGAGCTATGGCTACACCTTC.